The T cell receptor (beta chain) described here comes from a study of T cells in Graves' hyperthyroidism and ophthalmopathy. The study's findings and limits: Most thyroid clonotypes that were expanded above 0.001 also turned up in blood. Before onset, by a median of about six months, the model predicted ophthalmopathy.

Amplification of TCR beta CDR3 regions used RNA as the template. First-round RT-PCR targeting the TCR CDR3 was performed with the HTBI primer set. TCRdb re-called the multiplex PCR reads with MiXCR, one entry per CDR3 protein. The sample includes about 580,000 distinct CDR3 sequences, around 45% seen only once; the top ten take about 8.3%. As regards this clonotype: The antigen is not known. This is likely a read error, given that the CDR3 carries no conserved phenylalanine or tryptophan at its end. The limits of the CDR3 on the DNA are not certain, so only TCRdb's listed CDR3 is given.

Germline assignment: CDR1 DFQATT and CDR2 SNEGSKA (reference sequence). The CDR3 numbers 10 amino acids, ends counted. Patients showing uncontrolled infection, other autoimmune disease, pregnancy or lactation were ineligible. Clinical symptoms, serum thyroxine, TRAb, thyroid ultrasound and orbital computed tomography informed diagnoses. The TCR originated in a woman aged 18-29 years with Graves' hyperthyroidism. The V gene is TRBV20-1, the J gene TRBJ1-4. The source material was peripheral blood or thyroid tissue (not recorded which). The CDR3 loop reads CSARKGLARI.